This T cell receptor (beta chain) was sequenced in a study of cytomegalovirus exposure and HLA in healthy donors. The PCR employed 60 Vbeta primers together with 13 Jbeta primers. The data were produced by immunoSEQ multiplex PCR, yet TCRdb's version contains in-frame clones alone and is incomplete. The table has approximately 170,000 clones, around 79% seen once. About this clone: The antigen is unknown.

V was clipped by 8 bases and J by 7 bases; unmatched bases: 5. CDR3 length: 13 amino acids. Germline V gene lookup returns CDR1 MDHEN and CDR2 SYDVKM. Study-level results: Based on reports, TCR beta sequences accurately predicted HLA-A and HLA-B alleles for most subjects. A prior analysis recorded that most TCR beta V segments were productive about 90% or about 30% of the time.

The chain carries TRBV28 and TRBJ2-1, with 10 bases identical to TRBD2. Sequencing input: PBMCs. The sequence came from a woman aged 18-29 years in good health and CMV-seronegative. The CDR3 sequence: CASLLLAGNEQFF. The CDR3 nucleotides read TGTGCCAGCCTATTACTAGCGGGAAATGAGCAGTTCTTC.